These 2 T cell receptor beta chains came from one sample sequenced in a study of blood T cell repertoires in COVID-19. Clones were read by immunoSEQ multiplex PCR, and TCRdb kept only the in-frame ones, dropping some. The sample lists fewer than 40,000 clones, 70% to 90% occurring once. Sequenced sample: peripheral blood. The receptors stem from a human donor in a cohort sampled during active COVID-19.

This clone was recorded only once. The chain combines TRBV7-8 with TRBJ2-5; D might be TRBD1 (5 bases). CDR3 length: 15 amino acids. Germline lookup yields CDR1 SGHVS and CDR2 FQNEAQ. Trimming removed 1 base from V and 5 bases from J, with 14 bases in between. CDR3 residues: CASSLVPAGRETQYF. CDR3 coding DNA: TGTGCCAGCAGCTTAGTTCCAGCAGGGCGGGAGACCCAGTACTTC.

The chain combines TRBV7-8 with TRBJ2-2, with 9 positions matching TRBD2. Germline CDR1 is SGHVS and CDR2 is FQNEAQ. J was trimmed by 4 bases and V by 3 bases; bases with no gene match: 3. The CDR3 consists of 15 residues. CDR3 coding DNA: TGTGCCAGCAGCTTTGCTAGCGGGGTCACCGGGGAGCTGTTTTTT. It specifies CASSFASGVTGELFF.